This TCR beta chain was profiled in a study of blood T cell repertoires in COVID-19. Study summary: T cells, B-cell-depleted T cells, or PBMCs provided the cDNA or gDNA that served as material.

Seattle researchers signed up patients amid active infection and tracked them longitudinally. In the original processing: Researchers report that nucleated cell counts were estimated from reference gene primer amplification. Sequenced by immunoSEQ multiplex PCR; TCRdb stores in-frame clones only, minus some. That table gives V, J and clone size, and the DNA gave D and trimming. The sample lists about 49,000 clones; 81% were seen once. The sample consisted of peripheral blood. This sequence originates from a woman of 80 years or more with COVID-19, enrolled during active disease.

This chain's CDR3 is CASNFGGLNTEAFF. CDR3 coding DNA: TGTGCCAGTAATTTCGGGGGGTTGAACACTGAAGCTTTCTTT. The chain recombines TRBV19 with TRBJ1-1; a possible D gene is TRBD1 (5 bases). CDR1 and CDR2 (germline): LNHDA, SQIVND (reference sequence). This CDR3 has 14 residues. V was trimmed by 7 bases and J by 0 bases, leaving 12 bases between them.